Here is one TCR beta chain with its context. What it recognizes is unknown. The data were obtained in a study of cytomegalovirus exposure and HLA in healthy donors. The PCR contained 60 Vbeta and 13 Jbeta primers. The method was immunoSEQ multiplex PCR; TCRdb's version includes in-frame clones alone and lacks a portion of them. There are some 150,000 clones in the sample; about 72% occur only once, and 2% to 2.5% lies in the top ten. CDR1 is SGHRS, CDR2 YFSETQ, per germline. V shed 4 bases and J 7 bases; nucleotides not matched to a gene: 10. The CDR3 has 15 amino acids. Whole-study findings and limits: High specificity and sensitivity for cytomegalovirus status were reported for the classifier. Within the data, a cluster of highly shared sequence variants was likely a sequencing artifact. Common viral pathogens (according to a later analysis) appeared linked to several of the most significant clusters. CMV antigen specificity of a few CMV-associated chains was confirmed in vitro.

The chain combines TRBV5-1 with TRBJ1-4; 7 nucleotides agree with TRBD1. The sequenced sample was PBMCs. The clonotype comes from a man aged 35 to 55 in good health and CMV-seronegative. The CDR3 coding sequence is TGCGCCAGCAGCCCAGGAGGGGGCGAGGTTGAAAAACTGTTTTTT. It encodes CASSPGGGEVEKLFF.